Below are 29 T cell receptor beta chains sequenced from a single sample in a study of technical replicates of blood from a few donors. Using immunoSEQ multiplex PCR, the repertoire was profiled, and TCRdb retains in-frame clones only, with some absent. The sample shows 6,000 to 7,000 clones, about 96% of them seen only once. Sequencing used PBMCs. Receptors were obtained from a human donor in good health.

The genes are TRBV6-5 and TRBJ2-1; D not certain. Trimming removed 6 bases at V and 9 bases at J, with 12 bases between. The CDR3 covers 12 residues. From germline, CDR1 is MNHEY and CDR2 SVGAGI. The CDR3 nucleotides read TGTGCCAGCAGCGCGGTGGATCCTGAGCAGTTCTTC. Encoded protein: CASSAVDPEQFF.

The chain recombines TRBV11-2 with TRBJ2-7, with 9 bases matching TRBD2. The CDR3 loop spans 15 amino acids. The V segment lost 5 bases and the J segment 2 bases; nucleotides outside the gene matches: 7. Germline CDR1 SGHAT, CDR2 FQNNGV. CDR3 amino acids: CASSQTTSGPYEQYF. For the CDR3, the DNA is TGTGCCAGCAGCCAGACGACTAGCGGTCCCTACGAGCAGTACTTC.

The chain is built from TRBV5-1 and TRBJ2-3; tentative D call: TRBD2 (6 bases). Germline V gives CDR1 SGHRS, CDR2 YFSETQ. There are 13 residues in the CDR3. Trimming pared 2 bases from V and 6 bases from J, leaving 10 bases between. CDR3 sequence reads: CASSFPGEDTQYF. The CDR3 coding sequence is TGCGCCAGCAGCTTTCCGGGAGAGGATACGCAGTATTTT. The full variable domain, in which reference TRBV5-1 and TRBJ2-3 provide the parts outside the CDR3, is KAGVTQTPRYLIKTRGQQVTLSCSPISGHRSVSWYQQTPGQGLQFLFEYFSETQRNKGNFPGRFSGRQFSNSRSEMNVSTLELGDSALYLCASSFPGEDTQYFGPGTRLTVL.

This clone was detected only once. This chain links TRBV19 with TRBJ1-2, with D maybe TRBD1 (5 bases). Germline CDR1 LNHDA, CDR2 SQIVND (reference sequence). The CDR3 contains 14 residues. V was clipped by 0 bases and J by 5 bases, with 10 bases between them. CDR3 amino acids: CASSIEPGRYGYTF. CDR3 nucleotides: TGTGCCAGTAGTATAGAGCCAGGGAGGTATGGCTACACCTTC. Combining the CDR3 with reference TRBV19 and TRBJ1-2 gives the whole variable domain DGGITQSPKYLFRKEGQNVTLSCEQNLNHDAMYWYRQDPGQGLRLIYYSQIVNDFQKGDIAEGYSVSREKKESFPLTVTSAQKNPTAFYLCASSIEPGRYGYTFGSGTRLTVV.

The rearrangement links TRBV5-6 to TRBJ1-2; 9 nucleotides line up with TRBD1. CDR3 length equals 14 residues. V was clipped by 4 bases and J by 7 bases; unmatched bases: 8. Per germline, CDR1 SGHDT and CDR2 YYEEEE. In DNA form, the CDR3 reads TGTGCCAGCAGCCTGGGGACAGGGAGGAGTGGCTACACCTTC. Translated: CASSLGTGRSGYTF.

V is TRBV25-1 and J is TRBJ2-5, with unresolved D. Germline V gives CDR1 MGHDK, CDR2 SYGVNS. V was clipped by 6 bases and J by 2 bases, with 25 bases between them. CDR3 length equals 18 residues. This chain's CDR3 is CASSRIAPSDVAQETQYF. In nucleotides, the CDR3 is TGTGCCAGCAGCAGAATAGCTCCTTCGGATGTGGCTCAAGAGACCCAGTACTTC.

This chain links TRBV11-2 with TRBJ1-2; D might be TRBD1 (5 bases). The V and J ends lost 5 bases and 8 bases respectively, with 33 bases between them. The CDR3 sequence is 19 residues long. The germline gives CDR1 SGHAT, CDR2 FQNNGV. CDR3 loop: CASSHHRGGRFGIQRGYTF. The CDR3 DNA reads TGTGCCAGCAGCCATCATCGGGGGGGACGATTCGGGATTCAGAGGGGCTACACCTTC.

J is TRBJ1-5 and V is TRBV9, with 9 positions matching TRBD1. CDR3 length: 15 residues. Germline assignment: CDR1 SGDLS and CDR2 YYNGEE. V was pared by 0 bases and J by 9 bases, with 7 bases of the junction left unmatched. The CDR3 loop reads CASSVGDRENWPQHF. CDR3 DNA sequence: TGTGCCAGCAGCGTAGGGGACAGGGAGAATTGGCCCCAGCATTTT.

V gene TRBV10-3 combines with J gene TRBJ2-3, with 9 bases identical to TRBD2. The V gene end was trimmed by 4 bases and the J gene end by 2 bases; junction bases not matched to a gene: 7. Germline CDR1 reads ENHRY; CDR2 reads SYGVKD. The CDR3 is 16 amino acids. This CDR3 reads CAISVSAGGPTDTQYF. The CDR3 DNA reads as TGTGCCATCAGTGTGAGCGCGGGAGGGCCCACAGATACGCAGTATTTT.

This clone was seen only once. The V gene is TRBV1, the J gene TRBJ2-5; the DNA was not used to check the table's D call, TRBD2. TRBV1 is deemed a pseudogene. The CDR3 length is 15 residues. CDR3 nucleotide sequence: TGCACCAGCAGCCGAGTAGCGGGAGTCCAAGAGACCCAGTACTTC. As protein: CTSSRVAGVQETQYF.

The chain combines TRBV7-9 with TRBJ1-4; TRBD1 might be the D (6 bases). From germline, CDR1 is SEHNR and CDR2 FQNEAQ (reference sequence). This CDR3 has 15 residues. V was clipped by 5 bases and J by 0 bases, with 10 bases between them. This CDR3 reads CASSHGTSTNEKLFF. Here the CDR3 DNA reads TGTGCCAGCAGCCACGGGACATCAACTAATGAAAAACTGTTTTTT.

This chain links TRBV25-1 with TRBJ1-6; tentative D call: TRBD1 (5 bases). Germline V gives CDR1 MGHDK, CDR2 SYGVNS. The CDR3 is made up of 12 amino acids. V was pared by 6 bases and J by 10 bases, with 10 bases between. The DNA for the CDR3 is TGTGCCAGCAGCAGGGTAGGCTCACCCCTCCACTTT. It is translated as CASSRVGSPLHF.

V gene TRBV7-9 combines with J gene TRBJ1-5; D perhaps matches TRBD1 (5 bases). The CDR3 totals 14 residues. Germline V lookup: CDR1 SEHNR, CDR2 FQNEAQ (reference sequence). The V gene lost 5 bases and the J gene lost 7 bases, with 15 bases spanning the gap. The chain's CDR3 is CASSLGQGGQPQHF. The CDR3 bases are TGTGCCAGCAGCCTAGGGCAGGGTGGCCAGCCCCAGCATTTT.

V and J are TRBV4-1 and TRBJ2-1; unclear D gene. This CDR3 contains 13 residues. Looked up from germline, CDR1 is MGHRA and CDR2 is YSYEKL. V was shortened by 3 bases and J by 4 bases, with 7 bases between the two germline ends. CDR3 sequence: CASSQSPYNEQFF. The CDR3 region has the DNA TGCGCCAGCAGCCAGAGCCCTTACAATGAGCAGTTCTTC.

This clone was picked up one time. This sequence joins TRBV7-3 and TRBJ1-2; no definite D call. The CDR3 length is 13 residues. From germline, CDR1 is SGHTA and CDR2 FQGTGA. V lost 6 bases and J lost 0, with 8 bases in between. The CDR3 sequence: CASSPDSNYGYTF. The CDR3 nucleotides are TGTGCCAGCAGTCCTGACTCTAACTATGGCTACACCTTC.

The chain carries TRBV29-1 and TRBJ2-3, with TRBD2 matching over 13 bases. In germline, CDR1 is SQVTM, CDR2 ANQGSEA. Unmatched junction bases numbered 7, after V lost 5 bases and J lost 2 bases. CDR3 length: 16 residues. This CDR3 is CSVQGLAGVHTDTQYF. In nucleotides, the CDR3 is TGCAGCGTTCAAGGACTAGCGGGAGTGCACACAGATACGCAGTATTTT.

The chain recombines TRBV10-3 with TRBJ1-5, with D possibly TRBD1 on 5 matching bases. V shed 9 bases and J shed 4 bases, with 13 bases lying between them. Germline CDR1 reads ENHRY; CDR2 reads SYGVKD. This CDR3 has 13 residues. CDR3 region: CAISGSSNQPQHF. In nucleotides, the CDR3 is TGTGCCATTTCAGGGTCTTCGAATCAGCCCCAGCATTTT.

As DNA, the CDR3 is TGCGCCAGCAGCTTCGGAGCGGGTGCCCACAATGAGCAGTTCTTC. Its translation is CASSFGAGAHNEQFF. The chain recombines TRBV5-1 with TRBJ2-1; D may be TRBD2 (6 bases). Per the germline V gene, CDR1 is SGHRS and CDR2 is YFSETQ. The CDR3 spans 15 residues. With 2 bases removed from V and 5 bases from J, the gap between germline ends came to 14 bases.

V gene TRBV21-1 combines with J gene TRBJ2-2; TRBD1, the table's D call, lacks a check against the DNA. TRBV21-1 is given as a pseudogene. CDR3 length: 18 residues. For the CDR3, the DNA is TGTGCCAGCAGCACTTTTAACCGAGGGACAGGGTTGTCCGGGGAGCTGTTTTTT. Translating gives CASSTFNRGTGLSGELFF.

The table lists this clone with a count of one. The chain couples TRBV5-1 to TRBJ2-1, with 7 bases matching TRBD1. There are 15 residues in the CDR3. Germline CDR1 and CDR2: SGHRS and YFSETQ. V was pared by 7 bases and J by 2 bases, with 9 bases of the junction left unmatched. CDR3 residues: CASGLGQGAYNEQFF. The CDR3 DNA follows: TGCGCCAGCGGCCTTGGGCAGGGGGCCTACAATGAGCAGTTCTTC.

The CDR3 nucleotides are TGCAGCGTTGTTAGCTTAATTGGCTCCTACAATGAGCAGTTCTTC. Encoded protein: CSVVSLIGSYNEQFF. This chain connects TRBV29-1 to TRBJ2-1; no firm D call. This CDR3 is 15 amino acids long. Per germline, CDR1 SQVTM and CDR2 ANQGSEA. V lost 4 bases, J lost 0 bases, and 13 bases lay in between.

DNA of the CDR3: TGTGCCAGCAGTTCATACGGGGGGAGGGGGACTGAAGCTTTCTTT. Translated, it gives CASSSYGGRGTEAFF. V and J are TRBV27 and TRBJ1-1, with D perhaps TRBD1 (6 bases). In germline, CDR1 is MNHEY, CDR2 SMNVEV (reference sequence). CDR3 size: 15 residues. The V end was cut by 4 bases, the J end by 5 bases, with 17 bases between.

CDR3 region: CASSSQASRNYGYTF. The CDR3 DNA follows: TGTGCCAGCAGTTCACAGGCTTCACGGAACTATGGCTACACCTTC. The gene calls are TRBV28 and TRBJ1-2; D is perhaps TRBD1 (5 bases). Germline V gene lookup returns CDR1 MDHEN and CDR2 SYDVKM. There are 15 residues in the CDR3. Deletions cut 4 bases from V and 2 bases from J, with 14 bases between.

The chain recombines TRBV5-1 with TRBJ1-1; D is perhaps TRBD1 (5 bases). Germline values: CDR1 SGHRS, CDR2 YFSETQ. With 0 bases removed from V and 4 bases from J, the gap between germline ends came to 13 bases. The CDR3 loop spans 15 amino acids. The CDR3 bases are TGCGCCAGCAGCTTGGGAGGGGCGGAGGGCACTGAAGCTTTCTTT. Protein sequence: CASSLGGAEGTEAFF.

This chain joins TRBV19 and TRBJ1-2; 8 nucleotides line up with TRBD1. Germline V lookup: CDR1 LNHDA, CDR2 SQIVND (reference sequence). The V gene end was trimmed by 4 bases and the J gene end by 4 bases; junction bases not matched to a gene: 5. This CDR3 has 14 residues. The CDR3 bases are TGTGCCAGTAGTAAGGGACAGGATTTCTATGGCTACACCTTC. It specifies CASSKGQDFYGYTF.

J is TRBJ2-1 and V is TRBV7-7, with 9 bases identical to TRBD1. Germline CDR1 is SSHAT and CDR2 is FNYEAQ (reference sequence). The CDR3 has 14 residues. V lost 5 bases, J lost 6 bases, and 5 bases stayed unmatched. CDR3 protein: CASSLGDRVNEQFF. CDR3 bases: TGTGCCAGCAGCCTGGGGGACAGGGTCAATGAGCAGTTCTTC.

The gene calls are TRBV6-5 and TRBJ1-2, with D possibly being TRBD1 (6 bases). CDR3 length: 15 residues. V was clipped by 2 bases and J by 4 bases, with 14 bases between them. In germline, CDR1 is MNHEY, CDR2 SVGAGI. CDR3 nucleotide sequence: TGTGCCAGCAGTTACGCGACGGACAGACCCTATGGCTACACCTTC. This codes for CASSYATDRPYGYTF.

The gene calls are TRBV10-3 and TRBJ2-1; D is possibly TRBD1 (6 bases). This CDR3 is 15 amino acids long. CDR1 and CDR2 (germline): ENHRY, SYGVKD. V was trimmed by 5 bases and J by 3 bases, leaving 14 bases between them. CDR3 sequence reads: CAISPSGDNYNEQFF. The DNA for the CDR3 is TGTGCCATCAGTCCCTCAGGGGACAACTACAATGAGCAGTTCTTC.

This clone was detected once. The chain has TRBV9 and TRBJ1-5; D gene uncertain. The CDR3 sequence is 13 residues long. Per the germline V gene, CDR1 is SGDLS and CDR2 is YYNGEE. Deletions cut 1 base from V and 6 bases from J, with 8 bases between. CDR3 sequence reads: CASSVYEGQPQHF. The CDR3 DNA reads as TGTGCCAGCAGCGTATATGAGGGTCAGCCCCAGCATTTT.